A single TCR beta chain is shown here with its context. This CDR3 is built from 17 residues. Germline-derived CDR1 and CDR2 are MGHRA and YSYEKL. V lost 4 bases to trimming and J lost 4 bases; unmatched junction nucleotides: 12. This sample was included in a study of blood T cell repertoires in COVID-19. The method was immunoSEQ multiplex PCR; TCRdb's version includes in-frame clones alone and lacks a portion of them. Among tens of thousands of clones, approximately 80% were seen once, and the ten largest hold around a fifth. This TCR came from a man aged 70 or older with acute or convalescent COVID-19. Sequencing was carried out using peripheral blood. J is TRBJ2-2 and V is TRBV4-1; TRBD2 aligns across 7 bases. CDR3 sequence (DNA): TGCGCCAGCAGCCTAATTCCCCGGACTAGGGGCACCGGGGAGCTGTTTTTT. Encoded protein: CASSLIPRTRGTGELFF.